This TCR beta chain stems from a study of T cell responses to AZD1222 COVID-19 vaccine. Study-wide findings and caveats: Researchers report vaccine-associated CD4 TCRs spanning spike, with dominance at 160-218 and 743-854. Epitopes outside B.1.351 and B.1.1.7 mutated regions reportedly drew nearly half of spike TCRs. Females made up more of the donors, who were largely white British, and clonal diversity may have come out too low.

With respect to this clone: No antigen is known for it.

Assay: immunoSEQ multiplex PCR; the TCRdb copy retains only in-frame clones and omits some. The repertoire consists of about 130,000 clones, with roughly 93% occurring once and the leading ten covering around 3.3%. The receptor was isolated from an adult in good health. Sample: peripheral blood, taken on day 0 of AZD1222 vaccination.

The CDR3 nucleotides read TGCGCCAGCAGCCAAACCGAGGACACGTCGGTGAGTAATTCACCCCTCCACTTT. Amino acid sequence: CASSQTEDTSVSNSPLHF. This chain connects TRBV4-1 to TRBJ1-6; tentative D call: TRBD1 (5 bases). Germline CDR1 and CDR2: MGHRA and YSYEKL. The germline V and J ends were trimmed by 2 bases and 6 bases, with 20 bases remaining between them. The CDR3 loop spans 18 amino acids.